Listed here are 15 T cell receptor beta chains from one sample, sequenced in a study of T cell responses to AZD1222 COVID-19 vaccine. Measured with immunoSEQ multiplex PCR; TCRdb has only the in-frame clones, and not every one. The sample contains approximately 200,000 clones, just over 90% of which appear only once. Here the sequenced sample was peripheral blood, taken 28 days after the second AZD1222 dose. The receptor set was obtained from an adult who received the AZD1222 COVID-19 vaccine.

The V and J genes are TRBV19 and TRBJ2-3, with 7 bases lining up with TRBD1. Germline loops: CDR1 LNHDA, CDR2 SQIVND (reference sequence). The trim removed 3 bases at V and 2 bases at J, leaving 11 bases unmatched. CDR3 length equals 17 residues. The CDR3 DNA reads as TGTGCCAGTAGTATTTTTGCTGGGACAGAGGACACAGATACGCAGTATTTT. This gives the protein CASSIFAGTEDTDTQYF.

The chain combines TRBV27 with TRBJ1-1, with TRBD1 as a possible D gene (5 bases). The CDR3 length is 15 residues. V was cut by 3 bases and J by 3 bases, with 14 bases left in between. Germline CDR1 and CDR2: MNHEY and SMNVEV (reference sequence). The CDR3 loop is CASSFRGTGDTEAFF. CDR3 nucleotide sequence: TGTGCCAGCAGTTTCCGCGGGACGGGGGACACTGAAGCTTTCTTT.

This clone was seen a single time. The chain couples TRBV10-1 to TRBJ2-5, with TRBD2 matching 10 bases. The length of the CDR3 is 13 residues. Trimming at V came to 11 bases and at J to 5 bases, leaving 8 bases not matched to a gene. Germline V CDR1 and CDR2: WNHNN, SYGVQD (reference sequence). The CDR3 DNA follows: TGCGCCTTCAGCGGGAGGGCCGAGGAGACCCAGTACTTC. Its protein product is CAFSGRAEETQYF.

The V call is TRBV5-1, the J call TRBJ1-4; D is undetermined. The germline V gene encodes CDR1 SGHRS and CDR2 YFSETQ. With 5 bases removed from V and 0 bases from J, the gap between germline ends came to 5 bases. This CDR3 contains 13 residues. The CDR3 here is CASRATTNEKLFF. The CDR3 nucleotides are TGCGCCAGCAGAGCTACAACTAATGAAAAACTGTTTTTT.

V gene TRBV28 combines with J gene TRBJ1-1; D is possibly TRBD1 (6 bases). Between the trimmed V and J ends, which lost 3 bases and 12 bases, there was a span of 20 bases. CDR1 and CDR2 (germline): MDHEN, SYDVKM. This CDR3 has 14 amino acids. The CDR3 nucleotides read TGTGCCAGCAGTTTGGGTCAGGGGAGGCAAGAATCTTTCTTT. Translated: CASSLGQGRQESFF.

This clone appeared once. The V gene is TRBV19, the J gene TRBJ1-5; TRBD1 agrees at 10 bases. Germline CDR1 LNHDA, CDR2 SQIVND (reference sequence). CDR3 size: 17 residues. Unmatched junction bases numbered 13, after V lost 10 bases and J lost 1 base. CDR3 in DNA: TGTGCCACCTCGACAGGGGGCCCCCAAGTGAGCAATCAGCCCCAGCATTTT. It is translated as CATSTGGPQVSNQPQHF.

The chain joins TRBV25-1 to TRBJ2-3; weak D call: TRBD2 (6 bases). Per the germline V gene, CDR1 is MGHDK and CDR2 is SYGVNS. V was clipped by 5 bases and J by 1 base, with 10 bases between them. The CDR3 is made up of 14 amino acids. In nucleotides, the CDR3 is TGTGCCAGCAGTTTGGACTATGGCACAGATACGCAGTATTTT. This sequence encodes CASSLDYGTDTQYF.

The rearrangement joins TRBV11-2 to TRBJ2-2; possibly TRBD2 for D (7 bases). Deletions cut 6 bases from V and 2 bases from J, with 25 bases between. Germline CDR1 and CDR2: SGHAT and FQNNGV. CDR3 length equals 19 residues. The DNA for the CDR3 is TGTGCCAGCAGGGAGGGTCGGCGGGAGAGGGGGTTTAACACCGGGGAGCTGTTTTTT. Protein: CASREGRRERGFNTGELFF.

This clone appeared once. V and J are TRBV6-5 and TRBJ2-5; D not certain. The V end lost 2 bases, the J end lost 4 bases, and 8 bases lay between the germline ends. Germline lookup yields CDR1 MNHEY and CDR2 SVGAGI. The CDR3 extends over 13 amino acids. DNA of the CDR3: TGTGCCAGCAGTTACGACCAACTAGAGACCCAGTACTTC. Amino acid sequence: CASSYDQLETQYF.

V usage is TRBV14 and J usage is TRBJ2-4; TRBD1 might be the D (5 bases). Germline values: CDR1 SGHDN, CDR2 FVKESK. The CDR3 spans 15 residues. V gave up 1 base and J gave up 8 bases, with 15 bases separating them. CDR3 coding DNA: TGTGCCAGCAGCCAAGGCCGCACCCTAGGGGACATTCAGTACTTC. Its protein is CASSQGRTLGDIQYF.

The CDR3 DNA follows: TGTGCCAGCAGCACCGGGCCCCTTGGGGGCTACACCTTC. Protein product: CASSTGPLGGYTF. The genes are TRBV16 and TRBJ1-2; D call uncertain. CDR1 KGHSY and CDR2 FQNENV come from the germline V gene. The CDR3 is 13 amino acids. V lost 5 bases, J lost 8 bases, and 15 bases lay in between.

This chain joins TRBV28 and TRBJ1-2; maybe TRBD1 (5 bases). Germline lookup yields CDR1 MDHEN and CDR2 SYDVKM. This CDR3 spans 16 amino acids. Trimming shortened V by 5 bases and J by 5 bases, and 21 bases separated the two germline ends. CDR3: CASSLDRRGKAYGYTF. The DNA for the CDR3 is TGTGCCAGCAGTCTAGACCGGCGGGGGAAGGCTTATGGCTACACCTTC.

With respect to this clone: This sample includes further DNA sequences coding for the same CDR3. V gene TRBV7-3 combines with J gene TRBJ1-1, with 7 bases fitting TRBD1. V lost 3 bases, J lost 3 bases, and 1 base stayed unmatched. The CDR3 runs 13 residues. Germline lookup yields CDR1 SGHTA and CDR2 FQGTGA. The CDR3 region has the DNA TGTGCCAGCAGCTTTCAGGGGGACACTGAAGCTTTCTTT. Amino acids: CASSFQGDTEAFF. The full variable domain, in which reference TRBV7-3 and TRBJ1-1 provide the parts outside the CDR3, is GAGVSQTPSNKVTEKGKYVELRCDPISGHTALYWYRQSLGQGPEFLIYFQGTGAADDSGLPNDRFFAVRPEGSVSTLKIQRTERGDSAVYLCASSFQGDTEAFFGQGTRLTVV.

The chain joins TRBV7-9 to TRBJ1-1; a possible D gene is TRBD1 (6 bases). The CDR3 is made up of 15 amino acids. V lost 5 bases, J lost 0 bases, and 13 bases lay in between. Germline CDR1 SEHNR, CDR2 FQNEAQ (reference sequence). The CDR3 nucleotides are TGTGCCAGCAGCGATACGCAGGGGCTGAACACTGAAGCTTTCTTT. Protein product: CASSDTQGLNTEAFF. Drawing the rest from reference TRBV7-9 and TRBJ1-1, the complete variable domain is DTGVSQNPRHKITKRGQNVTFRCDPISEHNRLYWYRQTLGQGPEFLTYFQNEAQLEKSRLLSDRFSAERPKGSFSTLEIQRTEQGDSAMYLCASSDTQGLNTEAFFGQGTRLTVV.

The chain is built from TRBV29-1 and TRBJ1-1; the D gene is possibly TRBD1 (5 bases). Trimming took off 5 bases at V and 10 bases at J, with 17 bases between the two ends. This CDR3 has 12 amino acids. Germline CDR1 SQVTM, CDR2 ANQGSEA. The CDR3 DNA reads as TGCAGCGTTTCAGGGTCCTCCGGGGTAGCTTTCTTT. It is translated as CSVSGSSGVAFF.